Listed below are T cell receptor beta chains from one sample, sequenced in a study of cytomegalovirus exposure and HLA in healthy donors. Data came from immunoSEQ multiplex PCR; TCRdb stores just in-frame clones and leaves some out. This sample has more than 110,000 clones, with 77% found just once. Input material: PBMCs. The receptors derive from a woman aged 50 to 60 in good health and CMV-seronegative. The CDR3 runs from the conserved cysteine through the conserved F or W. Fields, in order: J gene, V gene, D gene, CDR3 protein. The D gene is left open where the match is weak.

j_gene: TRBJ2-7; v_gene: TRBV4-1; d_gene: -; CDR3aa: CASSQESRSVYEQYF
j_gene: TRBJ2-7; v_gene: TRBV5-1; d_gene: TRBD2; CDR3aa: CASSLRRGVAYEQYF
j_gene: TRBJ2-5; v_gene: TRBV18; d_gene: -; CDR3aa: CASTRTPQETQYF
j_gene: TRBJ2-3; v_gene: TRBV28; d_gene: -; CDR3aa: CASSPIGTQADTQYF
j_gene: TRBJ2-3; v_gene: TRBV5-4; d_gene: TRBD2; CDR3aa: CASSYDSGGARDTQYF
j_gene: TRBJ2-1; v_gene: TRBV9; d_gene: TRBD2; CDR3aa: CASSAGLAGGLADEQFF
j_gene: TRBJ2-1; v_gene: TRBV27; d_gene: TRBD2; CDR3aa: CASSLGGKAGGYNEQFF
j_gene: TRBJ2-3; v_gene: TRBV7-2; d_gene: TRBD2; CDR3aa: CASSLDGTIHTQYF
j_gene: TRBJ1-6; v_gene: TRBV19; d_gene: -; CDR3aa: CASSIYGGKSPLHF
j_gene: TRBJ1-2; v_gene: TRBV6-1; d_gene: TRBD1; CDR3aa: CASSVGQGANYGYTF
j_gene: TRBJ2-7; v_gene: TRBV7-8; d_gene: TRBD2; CDR3aa: CASSLLAGGGAHEQYF
j_gene: TRBJ2-1; v_gene: TRBV18; d_gene: -; CDR3aa: CASRGRDYNEQFF
j_gene: TRBJ2-3; v_gene: TRBV5-1; d_gene: TRBD2; CDR3aa: CASSSGLAGGMADTQYF
j_gene: TRBJ1-1; v_gene: TRBV2; d_gene: -; CDR3aa: CASSLGLNTEAFF
j_gene: TRBJ2-3; v_gene: TRBV19; d_gene: TRBD2; CDR3aa: CASTYTSGGSTDTQYF
j_gene: TRBJ1-2; v_gene: TRBV7-6; d_gene: TRBD1; CDR3aa: CASSLGGTGDGYTF